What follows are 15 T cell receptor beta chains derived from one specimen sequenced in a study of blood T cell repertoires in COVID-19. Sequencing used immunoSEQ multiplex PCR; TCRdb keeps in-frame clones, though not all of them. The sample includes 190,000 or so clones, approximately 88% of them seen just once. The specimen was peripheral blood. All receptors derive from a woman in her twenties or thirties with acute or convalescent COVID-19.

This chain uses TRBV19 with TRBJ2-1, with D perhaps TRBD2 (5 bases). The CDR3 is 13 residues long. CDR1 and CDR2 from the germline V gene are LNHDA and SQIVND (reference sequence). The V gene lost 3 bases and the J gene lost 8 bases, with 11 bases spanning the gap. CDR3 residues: CASSIVREHEQFF. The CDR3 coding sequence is TGTGCCAGTAGTATCGTGAGGGAGCATGAGCAGTTCTTC. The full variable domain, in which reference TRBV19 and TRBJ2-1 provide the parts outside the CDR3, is DGGITQSPKYLFRKEGQNVTLSCEQNLNHDAMYWYRQDPGQGLRLIYYSQIVNDFQKGDIAEGYSVSREKKESFPLTVTSAQKNPTAFYLCASSIVREHEQFFGPGTRLTVL.

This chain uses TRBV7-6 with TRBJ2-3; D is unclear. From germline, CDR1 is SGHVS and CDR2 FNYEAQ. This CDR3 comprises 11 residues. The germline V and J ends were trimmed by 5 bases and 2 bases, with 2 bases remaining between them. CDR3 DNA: TGTGCCAGCAGCCTCACAGATACGCAGTATTTT. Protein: CASSLTDTQYF. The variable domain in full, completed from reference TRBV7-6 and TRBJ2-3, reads GAGVSQSPRYKVTKRGQDVALRCDPISGHVSLYWYRQALGQGPEFLTYFNYEAQQDKSGLPNDRFSAERPEGSISTLTIQRTEQRDSAMYRCASSLTDTQYFGPGTRLTVL.

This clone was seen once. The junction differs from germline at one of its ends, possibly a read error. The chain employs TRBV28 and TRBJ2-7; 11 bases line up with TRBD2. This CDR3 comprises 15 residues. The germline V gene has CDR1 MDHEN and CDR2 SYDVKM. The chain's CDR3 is CASSSLKSGTSGIPF. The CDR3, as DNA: TGTGCCAGCAGTTCCCTAAAGTCCGGGACTAGCGGTATACCTTTC.

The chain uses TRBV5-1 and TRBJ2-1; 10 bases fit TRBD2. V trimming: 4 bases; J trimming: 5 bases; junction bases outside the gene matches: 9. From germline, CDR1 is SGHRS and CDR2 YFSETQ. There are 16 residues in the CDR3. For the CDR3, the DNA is TGCGCCAGCAGCCCCGGTTCCCTAGCGGGAGACAATGAGCAGTTCTTC. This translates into CASSPGSLAGDNEQFF.

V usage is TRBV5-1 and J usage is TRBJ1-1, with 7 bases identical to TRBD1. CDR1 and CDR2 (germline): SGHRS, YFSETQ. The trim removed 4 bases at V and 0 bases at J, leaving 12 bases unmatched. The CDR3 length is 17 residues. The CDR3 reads CASSPIGTVPMNTEAFF. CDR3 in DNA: TGCGCCAGCAGCCCAATCGGGACAGTCCCTATGAACACTGAAGCTTTCTTT.

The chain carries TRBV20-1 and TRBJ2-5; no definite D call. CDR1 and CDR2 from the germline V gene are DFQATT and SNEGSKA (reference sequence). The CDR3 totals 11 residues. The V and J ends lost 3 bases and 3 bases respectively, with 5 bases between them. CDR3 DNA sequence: TGCAGTGCTAGTTATGAAGAGACCCAGTACTTC. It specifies CSASYEETQYF.

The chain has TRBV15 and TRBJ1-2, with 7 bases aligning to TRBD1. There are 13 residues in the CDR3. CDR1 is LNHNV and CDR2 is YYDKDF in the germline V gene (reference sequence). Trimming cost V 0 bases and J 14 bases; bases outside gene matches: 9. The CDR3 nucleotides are TGTGCCACCAGCAGAGATACCGAGGGGGCGAGTACCTTC. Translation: CATSRDTEGASTF.

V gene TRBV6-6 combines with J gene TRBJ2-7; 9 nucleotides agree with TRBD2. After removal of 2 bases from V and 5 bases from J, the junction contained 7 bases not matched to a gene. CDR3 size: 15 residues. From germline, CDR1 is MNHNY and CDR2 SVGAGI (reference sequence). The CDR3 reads CASSYISGRSDEQYF. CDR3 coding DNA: TGTGCCAGCAGTTACATAAGCGGGAGGAGTGACGAGCAGTACTTC.

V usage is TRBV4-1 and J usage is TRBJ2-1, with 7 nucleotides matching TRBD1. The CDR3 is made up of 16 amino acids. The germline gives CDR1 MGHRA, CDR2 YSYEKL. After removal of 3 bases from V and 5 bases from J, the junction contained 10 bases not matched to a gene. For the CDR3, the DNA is TGCGCCAGCAGCCATGGCCGGGACAGCCTCGACAATGAGCAGTTCTTC. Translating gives CASSHGRDSLDNEQFF.

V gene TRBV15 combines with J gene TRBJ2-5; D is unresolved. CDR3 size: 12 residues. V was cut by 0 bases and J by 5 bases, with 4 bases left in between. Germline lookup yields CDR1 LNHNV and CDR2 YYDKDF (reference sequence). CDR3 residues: CATSRDRETQYF. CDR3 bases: TGTGCCACCAGCAGAGATCGTGAGACCCAGTACTTC.

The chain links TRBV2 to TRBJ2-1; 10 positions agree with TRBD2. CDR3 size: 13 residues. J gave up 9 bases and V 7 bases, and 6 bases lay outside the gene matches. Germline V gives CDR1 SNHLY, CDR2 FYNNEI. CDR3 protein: CASKREGPSEQFF. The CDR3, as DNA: TGTGCCAGCAAGCGGGAGGGCCCTAGTGAGCAGTTCTTC.

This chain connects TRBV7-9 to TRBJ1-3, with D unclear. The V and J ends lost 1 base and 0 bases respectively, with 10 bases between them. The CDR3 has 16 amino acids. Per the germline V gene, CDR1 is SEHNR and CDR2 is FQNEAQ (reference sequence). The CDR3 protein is CASSLVNGPSGNTIYF. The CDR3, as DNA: TGTGCCAGCAGCTTAGTTAACGGTCCCTCTGGAAACACCATATATTTT.

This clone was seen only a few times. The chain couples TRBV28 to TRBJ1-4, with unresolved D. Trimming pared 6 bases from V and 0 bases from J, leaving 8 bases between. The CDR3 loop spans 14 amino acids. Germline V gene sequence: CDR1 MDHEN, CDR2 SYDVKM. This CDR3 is CASSSTTTNEKLFF. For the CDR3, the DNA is TGTGCCAGCAGCTCAACAACAACTAATGAAAAACTGTTTTTT.

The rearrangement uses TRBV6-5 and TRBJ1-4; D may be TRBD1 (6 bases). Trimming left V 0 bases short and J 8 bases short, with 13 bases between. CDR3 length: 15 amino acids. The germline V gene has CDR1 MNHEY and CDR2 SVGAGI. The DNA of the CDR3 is TGTGCCAGCAGTTACTCAAGCAGGGGCACAGAAAAACTGTTTTTT. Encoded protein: CASSYSSRGTEKLFF.

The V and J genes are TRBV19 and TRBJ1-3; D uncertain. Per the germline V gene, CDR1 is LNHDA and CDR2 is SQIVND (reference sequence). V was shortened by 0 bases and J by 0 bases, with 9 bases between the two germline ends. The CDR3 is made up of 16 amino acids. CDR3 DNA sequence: TGTGCCAGTAGTATAGAGCGGCCCTACTCTGGAAACACCATATATTTT. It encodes CASSIERPYSGNTIYF. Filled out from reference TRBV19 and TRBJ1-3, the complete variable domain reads DGGITQSPKYLFRKEGQNVTLSCEQNLNHDAMYWYRQDPGQGLRLIYYSQIVNDFQKGDIAEGYSVSREKKESFPLTVTSAQKNPTAFYLCASSIERPYSGNTIYFGEGSWLTVV.